These T cell receptor beta chains were read from a single sample in a study of cytomegalovirus exposure and HLA in healthy donors. TCRdb keeps only in-frame clones here, not all; method: immunoSEQ multiplex PCR. This sample yields approximately 100,000 clones, of which 82% are seen a single time; 1.5% to 2% belongs to the top ten. The sample consisted of PBMCs. The receptors were gathered from a man aged 50 to 59 in good health and CMV-seronegative. The CDR3 runs from the conserved cysteine through the conserved F or W. Fields, in order: J gene, D gene, V gene, clone size, CDR3 DNA, CDR3 protein. D genes are given only for firm matches. Not all rows give a size; the values are once, few, many and, for expanded clones, a class.

j_call: TRBJ1-1
d_call: .
v_call: TRBV7-9
clone_size: .
cdr3_nt: TGTGCCAGCAGTCGACACCTCAACACTGAAGCTTTCTTT
cdr3_aa: CASSRHLNTEAFF

j_call: TRBJ2-7
d_call: .
v_call: TRBV11-3
clone_size: once
cdr3_nt: TGTGCCAGCAGCAGGGGGTATGTCTACGAGCAGTACTTC
cdr3_aa: CASSRGYVYEQYF

j_call: TRBJ1-6
d_call: .
v_call: TRBV13
clone_size: .
cdr3_nt: TGTGCCAGCAGCTCCTCCGACAGGACTAATTCACCCCTCCACTTT
cdr3_aa: CASSSSDRTNSPLHF

j_call: TRBJ1-2
d_call: .
v_call: TRBV4-3
clone_size: .
cdr3_nt: TGCGCCAGCAGCGAAATACAGGGTGGATATGGCTACACCTTC
cdr3_aa: CASSEIQGGYGYTF

j_call: TRBJ1-2
d_call: .
v_call: TRBV10-3
clone_size: .
cdr3_nt: TGTGCCATCAGTGATAATCCGTCGACGGAGGGCTACACCTTC
cdr3_aa: CAISDNPSTEGYTF

j_call: TRBJ1-5
d_call: .
v_call: TRBV19
clone_size: .
cdr3_nt: TGTGCCAGTAGTATCCTGGCGGGGTATAGCAATCAGCCCCAGCATTTT
cdr3_aa: CASSILAGYSNQPQHF

j_call: TRBJ2-3
d_call: TRBD2
v_call: TRBV13
clone_size: .
cdr3_nt: TGTGCCAGCAGCTCCGGGCAGGGCAGCGGGGGGATAATAAGCGCAGATACGCAGTATTTT
cdr3_aa: CASSSGQGSGGIISADTQYF

j_call: TRBJ1-5
d_call: .
v_call: TRBV5-8
clone_size: once
cdr3_nt: TGTGCCAGCAGCTTGTATCTCCAGCCCCAGCATTTT
cdr3_aa: CASSLYLQPQHF

j_call: TRBJ2-1
d_call: .
v_call: TRBV5-6
clone_size: .
cdr3_nt: TGTGCCAGCAGCCTAGGCCGGATAAATGAGCAGTTCTTC
cdr3_aa: CASSLGRINEQFF

j_call: TRBJ2-7
d_call: TRBD2
v_call: TRBV4-1
clone_size: .
cdr3_nt: TGCGCCAGCAGCCAGGTTGTTGGTGCGGGGGTTTTCAATTTC
cdr3_aa: CASSQVVGAGVFNF

j_call: TRBJ1-6
d_call: .
v_call: TRBV7-8
clone_size: .
cdr3_nt: TGTGCCAGCAGCTCCACCGCTGGCCCCTATAATTCACCCCTCCACTTT
cdr3_aa: CASSSTAGPYNSPLHF

j_call: TRBJ1-5
d_call: TRBD1
v_call: TRBV5-1
clone_size: .
cdr3_nt: TGCGCCAGCAGCTCCGGGACAGAAGGGAATCAGCCCCAGCATTTT
cdr3_aa: CASSSGTEGNQPQHF

j_call: TRBJ1-6
d_call: .
v_call: TRBV10-3
clone_size: once
cdr3_nt: TGTGCCATCAGTGACTATTACCCTTATTCACCCCTCCACTTT
cdr3_aa: CAISDYYPYSPLHF

j_call: TRBJ1-2
d_call: TRBD1
v_call: TRBV7-9
clone_size: .
cdr3_nt: TGTGCCAGCAGCCGCGGCGGGACAGGTCATACTTATGGCTACACCTTC
cdr3_aa: CASSRGGTGHTYGYTF

j_call: TRBJ2-2
d_call: .
v_call: TRBV10-3
clone_size: many
cdr3_nt: TGTGCCATCAGTGAGTCGGGGGGAATGAACACCGGGGAGCTGTTTTTT
cdr3_aa: CAISESGGMNTGELFF

j_call: TRBJ1-5
d_call: TRBD1
v_call: TRBV19
clone_size: .
cdr3_nt: TGTGCCAGTAGTTCGGGACAGGGGGGGAGCCAGCCCCAGCATTTT
cdr3_aa: CASSSGQGGSQPQHF

j_call: TRBJ1-5
d_call: .
v_call: TRBV18
clone_size: few
cdr3_nt: TGTGCCAGCTCACCAGGCGGCGGGCGGTCGTCCCAGCATTTT
cdr3_aa: CASSPGGGRSSQHF

j_call: TRBJ1-1
d_call: .
v_call: TRBV18
clone_size: .
cdr3_nt: TGTGCCAGCTCACTCAGGGAGGGGGGCACTGAAGCTTTCTTT
cdr3_aa: CASSLREGGTEAFF

j_call: TRBJ2-7
d_call: TRBD1
v_call: TRBV6-5
clone_size: few
cdr3_nt: TGTGCCAGCAGTTACCTATTCAGGGGGCAATCCTACGAGCAGTACTTC
cdr3_aa: CASSYLFRGQSYEQYF

j_call: TRBJ1-2
d_call: .
v_call: TRBV18
clone_size: .
cdr3_nt: TGTGCCAGCTCACCAGACGGAGGAAACTATGGCTACACCTTC
cdr3_aa: CASSPDGGNYGYTF

j_call: TRBJ2-2
d_call: .
v_call: TRBV9
clone_size: .
cdr3_nt: TGTGCCAGCAGCTCCACGGGAGTGGAATTAGACACCGGGGAGCTGTTTTTT
cdr3_aa: CASSSTGVELDTGELFF

j_call: TRBJ1-5
d_call: .
v_call: TRBV28
clone_size: many
cdr3_nt: TGTGCCAGCAGTCTTGGGGGCGCAGGACAGCCCCAGCATTTT
cdr3_aa: CASSLGGAGQPQHF

j_call: TRBJ2-3
d_call: .
v_call: TRBV6-4
clone_size: few
cdr3_nt: TGTGCCAGCAGTGACGGGGGGGCCTCAGATACGCAGTATTTT
cdr3_aa: CASSDGGASDTQYF

j_call: TRBJ2-3
d_call: .
v_call: TRBV6-5
clone_size: .
cdr3_nt: TGTGCCAGCAGTGTCAGGGGAAGAGGCACAGATACGCAGTATTTT
cdr3_aa: CASSVRGRGTDTQYF

j_call: TRBJ2-5
d_call: TRBD2
v_call: TRBV5-1
clone_size: .
cdr3_nt: TGCGCCAGCAGCTTCCAAGCGGGGGGCCGGGGGTTGGGAGAGACCCAGTACTTC
cdr3_aa: CASSFQAGGRGLGETQYF

j_call: TRBJ2-5
d_call: TRBD1
v_call: TRBV6-6
clone_size: .
cdr3_nt: TGTGCCAGCAGTGACAGGGCAGAGACCCAGTACTTC
cdr3_aa: CASSDRAETQYF

j_call: TRBJ2-2
d_call: .
v_call: TRBV19
clone_size: .
cdr3_nt: TGTGCCAGTAGTGGGGGCAGGGGTTACAACACCGGGGAGCTGTTTTTT
cdr3_aa: CASSGGRGYNTGELFF

j_call: TRBJ1-5
d_call: .
v_call: TRBV7-8
clone_size: .
cdr3_nt: TGTGCCAGCAGCTTAATGGACACCAATCAGCCCCAGCATTTT
cdr3_aa: CASSLMDTNQPQHF